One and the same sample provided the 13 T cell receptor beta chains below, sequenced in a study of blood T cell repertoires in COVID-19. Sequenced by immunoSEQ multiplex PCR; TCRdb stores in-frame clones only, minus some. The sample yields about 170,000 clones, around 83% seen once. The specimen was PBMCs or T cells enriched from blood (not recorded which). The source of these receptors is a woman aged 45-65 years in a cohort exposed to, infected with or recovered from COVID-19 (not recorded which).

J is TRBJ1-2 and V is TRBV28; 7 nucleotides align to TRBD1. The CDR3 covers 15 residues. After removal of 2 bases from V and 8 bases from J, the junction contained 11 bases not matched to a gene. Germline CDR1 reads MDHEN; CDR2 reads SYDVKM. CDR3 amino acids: CASSLHHRGGGGYTF. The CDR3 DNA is TGTGCCAGCAGTTTACATCACAGGGGAGGTGGCGGCTACACCTTC.

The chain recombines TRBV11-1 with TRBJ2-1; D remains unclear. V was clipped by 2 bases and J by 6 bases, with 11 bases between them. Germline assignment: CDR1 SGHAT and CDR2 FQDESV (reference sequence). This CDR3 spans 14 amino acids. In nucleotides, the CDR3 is TGTGCCAGCAGCTTACTCCCAGGCCTCAATGAGCAGTTCTTC. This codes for CASSLLPGLNEQFF.

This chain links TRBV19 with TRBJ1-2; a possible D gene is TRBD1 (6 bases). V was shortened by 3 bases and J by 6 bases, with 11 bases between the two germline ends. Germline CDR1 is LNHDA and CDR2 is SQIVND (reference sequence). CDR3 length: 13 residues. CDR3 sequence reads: CASSIEGGHGYTF. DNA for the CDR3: TGTGCCAGTAGTATTGAAGGGGGTCATGGCTACACCTTC.

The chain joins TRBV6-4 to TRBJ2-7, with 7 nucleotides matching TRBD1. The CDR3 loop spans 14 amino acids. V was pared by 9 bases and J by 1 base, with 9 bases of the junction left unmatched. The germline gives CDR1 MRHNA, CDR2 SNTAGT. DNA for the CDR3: TGTGCCAGATTCTGCGACAGGGCTTCCTACGAGCAGTACTTC. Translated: CARFCDRASYEQYF.

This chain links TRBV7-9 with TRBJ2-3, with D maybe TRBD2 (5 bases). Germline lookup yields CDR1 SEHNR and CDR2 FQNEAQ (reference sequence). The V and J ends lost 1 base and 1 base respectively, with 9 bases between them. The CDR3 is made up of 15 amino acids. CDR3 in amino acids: CASSLGLGGTDTQYF. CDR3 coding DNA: TGTGCCAGCAGCTTAGGTCTGGGAGGCACAGATACGCAGTATTTT.

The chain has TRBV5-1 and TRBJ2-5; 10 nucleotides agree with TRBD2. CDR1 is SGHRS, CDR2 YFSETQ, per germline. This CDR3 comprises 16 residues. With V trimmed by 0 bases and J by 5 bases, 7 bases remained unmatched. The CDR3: CASSLAGTSDSETQYF. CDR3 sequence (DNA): TGCGCCAGCAGCTTGGCCGGGACTAGCGATTCGGAGACCCAGTACTTC.

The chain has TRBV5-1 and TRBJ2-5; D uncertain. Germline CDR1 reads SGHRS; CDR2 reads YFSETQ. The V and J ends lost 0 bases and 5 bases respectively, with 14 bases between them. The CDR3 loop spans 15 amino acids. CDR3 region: CASSLAYSLRETQYF. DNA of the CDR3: TGCGCCAGCAGCTTGGCCTACAGTCTCCGGGAGACCCAGTACTTC.

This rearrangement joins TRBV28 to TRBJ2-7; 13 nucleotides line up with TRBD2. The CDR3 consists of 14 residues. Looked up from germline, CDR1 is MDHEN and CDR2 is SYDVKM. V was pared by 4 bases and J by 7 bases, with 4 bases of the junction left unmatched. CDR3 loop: CASSWTSGSVEQYF. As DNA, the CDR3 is TGTGCCAGCAGTTGGACTAGCGGGAGTGTAGAGCAGTACTTC.

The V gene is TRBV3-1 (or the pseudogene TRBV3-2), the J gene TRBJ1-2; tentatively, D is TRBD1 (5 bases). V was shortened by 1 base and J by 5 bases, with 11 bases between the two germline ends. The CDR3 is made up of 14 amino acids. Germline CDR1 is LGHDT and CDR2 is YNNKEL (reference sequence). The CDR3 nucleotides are TGTGCCAGCAGCCAAGCGACAGCGACGTATGGCTACACCTTC. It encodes CASSQATATYGYTF.

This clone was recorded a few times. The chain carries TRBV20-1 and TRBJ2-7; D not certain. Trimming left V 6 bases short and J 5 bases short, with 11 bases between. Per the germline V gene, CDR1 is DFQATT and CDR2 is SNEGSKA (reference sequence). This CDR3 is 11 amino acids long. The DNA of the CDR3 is TGCAGTGCCCCGGAGTATCACGAGCAGTACTTC. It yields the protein CSAPEYHEQYF.

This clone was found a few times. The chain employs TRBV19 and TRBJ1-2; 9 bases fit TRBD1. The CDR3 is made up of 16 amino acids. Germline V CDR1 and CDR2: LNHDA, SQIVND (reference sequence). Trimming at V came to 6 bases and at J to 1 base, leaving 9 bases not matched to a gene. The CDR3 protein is CASSRPGTGNNYGYTF. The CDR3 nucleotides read TGTGCCAGTAGCCGACCCGGGACAGGGAATAACTATGGCTACACCTTC.

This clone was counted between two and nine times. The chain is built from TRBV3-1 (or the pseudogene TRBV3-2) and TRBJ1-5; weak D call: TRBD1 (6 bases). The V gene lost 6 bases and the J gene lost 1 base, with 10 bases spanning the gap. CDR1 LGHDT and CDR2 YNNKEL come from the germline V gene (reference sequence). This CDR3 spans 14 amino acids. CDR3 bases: TGTGCCAGCAGTCAGGGGTGGAGCAATCAGCCCCAGCATTTT. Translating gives CASSQGWSNQPQHF.

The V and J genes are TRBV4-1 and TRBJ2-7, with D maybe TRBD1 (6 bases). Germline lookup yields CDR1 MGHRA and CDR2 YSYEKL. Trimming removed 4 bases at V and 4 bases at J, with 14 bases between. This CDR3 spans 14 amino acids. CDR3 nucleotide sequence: TGCGCCAGCAGCCGAGGGGAACAGGGTTACGAGCAGTACTTC. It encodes CASSRGEQGYEQYF.